Each of the 24 T cell receptor beta chains below was sequenced from the same sample in a study of blood T cell repertoires in COVID-19. Clones were sequenced by immunoSEQ multiplex PCR, and TCRdb holds only the in-frame ones, with some missing. The sample lists 200,000 to 250,000 clones, less than 90% occurring once. The sequencing sample was made of PBMCs or T cells enriched from blood (not recorded which). These receptors all stem from a woman aged 50 to 60 in a cohort exposed to, infected with or recovered from COVID-19 (not recorded which).

For this clone: The same CDR3 arises from other DNA sequences in this sample as well. The chain joins TRBV7-2 to TRBJ2-5; D uncertain. The V gene lost 1 base and the J gene lost 5 bases, with 8 bases spanning the gap. CDR3 length: 13 amino acids. Germline CDR1 is SGHTA and CDR2 is FQGNSA. CDR3 protein: CASSLGVRETQYF. CDR3 in DNA: TGTGCCAGCAGCTTAGGGGTCAGGGAGACCCAGTACTTC.

The chain recombines TRBV5-1 with TRBJ1-2; maybe TRBD1 (5 bases). CDR3 length: 14 residues. With 0 bases removed from V and 6 bases from J, the gap between germline ends came to 12 bases. Germline V CDR1 and CDR2: SGHRS, YFSETQ. The CDR3 coding sequence is TGCGCCAGCAGCTTGGGACGGGGGTATGATGGCTACACCTTC. Amino acids: CASSLGRGYDGYTF.

Points on this clone: A read error may produce the germline difference seen at one junction end. V usage is TRBV7-7 and J usage is TRBJ2-1; 7 positions agree with TRBD2. There are 15 residues in the CDR3. The germline CDR1 and CDR2 sequences are SSHAT and FNYEAQ (reference sequence). Here the CDR3 reads CASSRGVLSFNEQFF. CDR3 nucleotide sequence: TGTGCTAGCAGCCGGGGGGTCCTATCCTTCAATGAGCAGTTCTTC.

This chain uses TRBV7-8 with TRBJ2-3; 13 bases fit TRBD2. V lost 0 bases and J lost 0; bases outside the gene matches: 3. The CDR3 contains 18 residues. Germline V CDR1 and CDR2: SGHVS, FQNEAQ. The CDR3 nucleotides are TGTGCCAGCAGCTTAGCGATACTAGCGGGGGGGAGCACAGATACGCAGTATTTT. Protein: CASSLAILAGGSTDTQYF.

The CDR3 sequence: CASSLTRDRGDALSNQPQHF. CDR3 in DNA: TGTGCCAGCAGCTTAACACGGGACAGGGGGGATGCTCTTAGCAATCAGCCCCAGCATTTT. This chain uses TRBV7-3 with TRBJ1-5; TRBD1 matches at 11 bases. Germline CDR1 reads SGHTA; CDR2 reads FQGTGA. This CDR3 has 20 amino acids. V dropped 0 bases and J dropped 0; count of bases not matched to a gene: 10. The full variable domain, with the rest looked up from reference TRBV7-3 and TRBJ1-5, is GAGVSQTPSNKVTEKGKYVELRCDPISGHTALYWYRQSLGQGPEFLIYFQGTGAADDSGLPNDRFFAVRPEGSVSTLKIQRTERGDSAVYLCASSLTRDRGDALSNQPQHFGDGTRLSIL.

The chain combines TRBV12-3 or TRBV12-4 with TRBJ1-2, with D possibly TRBD1 on 5 matching bases. V dropped 3 bases and J dropped 3 bases, with 8 bases sitting between them. This CDR3 is built from 13 residues. The CDR3 protein is CASSLSGYYGYTF. CDR3 coding DNA: TGTGCCAGCAGTTTGTCAGGGTACTATGGCTACACCTTC.

V usage is TRBV28 and J usage is TRBJ1-4; TRBD1 agrees at 10 bases. The trim removed 5 bases at V and 8 bases at J, leaving 11 bases unmatched. Germline CDR1 is MDHEN and CDR2 is SYDVKM. The CDR3 sequence is 16 residues long. Written as DNA, the CDR3 is TGTGCCAGCAGTGACCCGTCCGGGACAGGGGAGGAAAAACTGTTTTTT. It yields the protein CASSDPSGTGEEKLFF.

This sequence joins TRBV7-2 and TRBJ1-6; D unclear. The ends were cut back, 1 base at V and 4 bases at J, with 11 bases in the middle. The germline V gene has CDR1 SGHTA and CDR2 FQGNSA. This CDR3 is 16 amino acids long. CDR3: CASSLELEQYNSPLHF. CDR3 DNA: TGTGCCAGCAGCTTAGAATTGGAACAGTATAATTCACCCCTCCACTTT. The variable domain in full, completed from reference TRBV7-2 and TRBJ1-6, reads GAGVSQSPSNKVTEKGKDVELRCDPISGHTALYWYRQSLGQGLEFLIYFQGNSAPDKSGLPSDRFSAERTGGSVSTLTIQRTQQEDSAVYLCASSLELEQYNSPLHFGNGTRLTVT.

The chain couples TRBV3-1 (or the pseudogene TRBV3-2) to TRBJ2-4, with D perhaps TRBD2 (6 bases). There are 15 residues in the CDR3. Germline values: CDR1 LGHDT, CDR2 YNNKEL (reference sequence). Trimming took 4 bases from V and 5 from J, leaving 15 bases between them. CDR3 region: CASSPPGGNENIQYF. The CDR3 coding sequence is TGTGCCAGCAGCCCCCCAGGAGGGAACGAAAACATTCAGTACTTC.

V is TRBV30 and J is TRBJ2-5; TRBD1 might be the D (5 bases). The germline V and J ends were trimmed by 2 bases and 3 bases, with 13 bases remaining between them. Germline CDR1 is GTSNPN and CDR2 is SVGIG (reference sequence). CDR3 length: 14 amino acids. Here the CDR3 reads CAWSIGAYKETQYF. The CDR3 DNA reads as TGTGCCTGGAGTATTGGGGCATATAAAGAGACCCAGTACTTC.

The chain employs TRBV13 and TRBJ2-7; TRBD1 agrees at 7 bases. Germline V gene data show CDR1 as PRHDT and CDR2 as FYEKMQ (reference sequence). J lost 1 base, V lost 3 bases, and 0 bases had no gene match. The CDR3 runs to 13 residues. CDR3 region: CASSLDRSYEQYF. CDR3 DNA: TGTGCCAGCAGCTTGGACAGGTCCTACGAGCAGTACTTC.

V gene TRBV29-1 combines with J gene TRBJ1-1, with 10 bases that match TRBD1. The CDR3 consists of 14 residues. Trimming at V came to 7 bases and at J to 3 bases, leaving 8 bases not matched to a gene. From germline, CDR1 is SQVTM and CDR2 ANQGSEA. The CDR3 nucleotides are TGCAGCGCCACCCCCGGGACAGGGGACACTGAAGCTTTCTTT. Translated, it gives CSATPGTGDTEAFF.

This clone was counted only a few times. J is TRBJ2-6 and V is TRBV7-3; D is possibly TRBD2 (6 bases). Germline V CDR1 and CDR2: SGHTA, FQGTGA. The germline V and J ends were trimmed by 5 bases and 2 bases, with 16 bases remaining between them. The CDR3 is 17 residues long. The CDR3 nucleotides read TGTGCCAGCAGCACTTATCAGAGGAGGGCTGGGGCCAACGTCCTGACTTTC. It translates to CASSTYQRRAGANVLTF.

As regards this clone: The sample carries other DNA sequences with the same CDR3. The rearrangement uses TRBV30 and TRBJ1-5, with D unresolved. The CDR3 sequence is 13 residues long. The germline gives CDR1 GTSNPN, CDR2 SVGIG (reference sequence). Trimming left V 0 bases short and J 4 bases short, with 7 bases between. Here the CDR3 DNA reads TGTGCCTGGAGTGTACGGGGAAATCAGCCCCAGCATTTT. It specifies CAWSVRGNQPQHF.

The sample holds one count of this clone. The chain links TRBV4-3 to TRBJ1-2; D uncertain. The CDR3 runs 16 residues. V shed 0 bases and J shed 7 bases, with 18 bases lying between them. Germline V CDR1 and CDR2: LGHNA, YSLEER. CDR3 coding DNA: TGCGCCAGCAGCCAAGAACGCGGCGGGGTGGGTGGTGGCTACACCTTC. This encodes CASSQERGGVGGGYTF.

The rearrangement joins TRBV11-3 to TRBJ2-1; 7 bases align to TRBD2. V was clipped by 5 bases and J by 4 bases; unmatched bases: 8. Germline V lookup: CDR1 SGHNT, CDR2 YENEEA. CDR3 length: 15 amino acids. CDR3 nucleotide sequence: TGTGCCAGCAGCCTGCGGCCTAGCGGATACAATGAGCAGTTCTTC. It is translated as CASSLRPSGYNEQFF. Full variable domain (remainder filled in from reference TRBV11-3 and TRBJ2-1): EAGVVQSPRYKIIEKKQPVAFWCNPISGHNTLYWYLQNLGQGPELLIRYENEEAVDDSQLPKDRFSAERLKGVDSTLKIQPAELGDSAVYLCASSLRPSGYNEQFFGPGTRLTVL.

The genes are TRBV24-1 and TRBJ2-2; 7 bases align to TRBD2. From germline, CDR1 is KGHDR and CDR2 SFDVKD. This CDR3 is 14 amino acids long. V lost 7 bases to trimming and J lost 6 bases; unmatched junction nucleotides: 7. CDR3 DNA: TGTGCCACCAGGCGGTCGGGGGGATCCGGGGAGCTGTTTTTT. Protein product: CATRRSGGSGELFF.

V gene TRBV5-1 combines with J gene TRBJ2-5; 13 nucleotides align to TRBD2. Unmatched junction bases numbered 8, after V lost 3 bases and J lost 3 bases. Germline CDR1 and CDR2: SGHRS and YFSETQ. The CDR3 loop spans 17 amino acids. Here the CDR3 DNA reads TGCGCCAGCAGCTACCGGACTAGCGGGGGTCACGAAGAGACCCAGTACTTC. Its protein product is CASSYRTSGGHEETQYF.

The gene calls are TRBV30 and TRBJ1-6; no definite D call. The CDR3 runs to 14 residues. The ends were cut back, 1 base at V and 6 bases at J, with 10 bases in the middle. Germline assignment: CDR1 GTSNPN and CDR2 SVGIG (reference sequence). The CDR3 reads CAWSAVVGNSPLHF. The CDR3 coding sequence is TGTGCCTGGAGTGCGGTCGTCGGTAATTCACCCCTCCACTTT.

The rearrangement joins TRBV7-2 to TRBJ1-5, with 8 positions matching TRBD1. This CDR3 comprises 15 residues. With V trimmed by 3 bases and J by 6 bases, 7 bases remained unmatched. CDR1 and CDR2 (germline): SGHTA, FQGNSA. The CDR3 DNA follows: TGTGCCAGCAGCTTCTCAGGGGGCGGGGGTCAGCCCCAGCATTTT. Translated, it gives CASSFSGGGGQPQHF.

The rearrangement links TRBV2 to TRBJ1-4; TRBD1 is a possible D gene (6 bases). CDR1 and CDR2 (germline): SNHLY, FYNNEI. With 5 bases removed from V and 2 bases from J, the gap between germline ends came to 9 bases. The CDR3 loop spans 14 amino acids. CDR3 loop: CASSPGVTNEKLFF. Here the CDR3 DNA reads TGTGCCAGCAGTCCAGGGGTGACTAATGAAAAACTGTTTTTT.

This clone was recorded a few times. The CDR3 DNA follows: TGCGCCAGCAGCCAAGATCGTCGTAGCTATGGCTACACCTTC. Amino acid sequence: CASSQDRRSYGYTF. The chain couples TRBV4-3 to TRBJ1-2; D is undetermined. Trimming stripped 0 bases from V and 4 bases from J, with 9 bases between. The CDR3 is 14 amino acids. CDR1 and CDR2 from the germline V gene are LGHNA and YSLEER.

V and J are TRBV7-3 and TRBJ2-7, with TRBD2 as a possible D gene (5 bases). Trimming took 5 bases from V and 0 from J, leaving 14 bases between them. The CDR3 extends over 15 amino acids. Germline lookup yields CDR1 SGHTA and CDR2 FQGTGA. CDR3 sequence reads: CASSPGVGSSYEQYF. In nucleotides, the CDR3 is TGTGCCAGCAGCCCCGGGGTGGGTAGCTCCTACGAGCAGTACTTC. The entire variable domain, with the rest obtained from reference TRBV7-3 and TRBJ2-7, is as follows: GAGVSQTPSNKVTEKGKYVELRCDPISGHTALYWYRQSLGQGPEFLIYFQGTGAADDSGLPNDRFFAVRPEGSVSTLKIQRTERGDSAVYLCASSPGVGSSYEQYFGPGTRLTVT.

This clone occurred a few times. This sequence joins TRBV7-9 and TRBJ1-2; 8 bases line up with TRBD1. The CDR3 covers 13 residues. The V gene's germline CDR1 is SEHNR and CDR2 FQNEAQ (reference sequence). The V segment lost 6 bases and the J segment 6 bases; nucleotides outside the gene matches: 6. This chain's CDR3 is CASRQGQGDGYTF. The CDR3 DNA reads as TGTGCCAGCAGACAAGGACAGGGTGATGGCTACACCTTC. The full variable domain, with the rest looked up from reference TRBV7-9 and TRBJ1-2, is DTGVSQNPRHKITKRGQNVTFRCDPISEHNRLYWYRQTLGQGPEFLTYFQNEAQLEKSRLLSDRFSAERPKGSFSTLEIQRTEQGDSAMYLCASRQGQGDGYTFGSGTRLTVV.